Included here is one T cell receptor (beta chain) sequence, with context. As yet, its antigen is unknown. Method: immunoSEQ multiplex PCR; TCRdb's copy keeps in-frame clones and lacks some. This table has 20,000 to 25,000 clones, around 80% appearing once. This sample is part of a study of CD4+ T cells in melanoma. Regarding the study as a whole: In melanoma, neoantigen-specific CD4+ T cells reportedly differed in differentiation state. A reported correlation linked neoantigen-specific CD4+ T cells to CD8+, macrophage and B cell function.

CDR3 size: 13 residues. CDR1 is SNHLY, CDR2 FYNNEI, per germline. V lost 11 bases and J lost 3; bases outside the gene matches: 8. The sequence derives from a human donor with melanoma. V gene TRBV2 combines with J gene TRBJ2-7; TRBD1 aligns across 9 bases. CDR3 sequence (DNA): TGTGCCGGCACAGGGGGCTTAGGCTACGAGCAGTACTTC. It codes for CAGTGGLGYEQYF.